What follows are 14 T cell receptor beta chains derived from one specimen sequenced in a study of response to subunit inactivated influenza vaccine. TCRdb reprocessed the RT-PCR reads with MiXCR, giving one entry per CDR3 protein. The sample records about 540,000 distinct CDR3 sequences, roughly a quarter being singletons. These data are also associated with another study on T cells expressing NK-cell markers. That work states: What made the TCR beta cDNA was 5'RACE template switching with UMIs.

The sample in question was CD4+ T cells sorted from PBMCs, obtained 11 to 12 days after vaccination. Receptor source: a man aged 50-59 years who received an inactivated influenza vaccine.

The genes are TRBV7-2 and TRBJ2-3; possible D gene TRBD1, 6 bases. Germline lookup yields CDR1 SGHTA and CDR2 FQGNSA. V gave up 0 bases and J gave up 6 bases, with 13 bases separating them. The CDR3 contains 15 residues. CDR3 sequence (DNA): TGTGCCAGCAGCTTAGCGCGGGCAGGGGCCGATACGCAGTATTTT. This gives the protein CASSLARAGADTQYF.

This clonotype was detected once. The chain recombines TRBV5-1 with TRBJ2-1; 11 bases fit TRBD2. Per germline, CDR1 SGHRS and CDR2 YFSETQ. V trimming: 3 bases; J trimming: 7 bases; junction bases outside the gene matches: 6. This CDR3 is 15 amino acids long. For the CDR3, the DNA is TGCGCCAGCAGCTCCGGACTAGCGGGCCTAAATGAGCAGTTCTTC. Its translation is CASSSGLAGLNEQFF.

This clonotype was detected a few times. The rearrangement uses TRBV7-9 and TRBJ2-5; D unresolved. Trimming cost V 3 bases and J 5 bases, with 16 bases left between them. The CDR3 is 15 residues long. The germline CDR1 and CDR2 sequences are SEHNR and FQNEAQ (reference sequence). DNA for the CDR3: TGTGCCAGCAGCTTGGATCTCCTCCTGGGCGAGACCCAGTACTTC. It codes for CASSLDLLLGETQYF.

The rearrangement links TRBV15 to TRBJ2-7; TRBD2 matches at 14 bases. Trimming cost V 3 bases and J 6 bases; bases outside gene matches: 7. Per the germline V gene, CDR1 is LNHNV and CDR2 is YYDKDF (reference sequence). The CDR3 length is 16 residues. CDR3 loop: CATSSRRGLAGVEQYF. The CDR3 DNA is TGTGCCACCAGCAGCAGACGGGGACTAGCGGGAGTCGAGCAGTACTTC. The full variable domain, rest sourced from reference TRBV15 and TRBJ2-7, is DAMVIQNPRYQVTQFGKPVTLSCSQTLNHNVMYWYQQKSSQAPKLLFHYYDKDFNNEADTPDNFQSRRPNTSFCFLDIRSPGLGDTAMYLCATSSRRGLAGVEQYFGPGTRLTVT.

This chain uses TRBV7-2 with TRBJ2-7; unclear D gene. The V gene lost 8 bases and the J gene lost 0 bases, with 14 bases spanning the gap. Per the germline V gene, CDR1 is SGHTA and CDR2 is FQGNSA. CDR3 length equals 14 residues. The CDR3 DNA reads as TGTGCCAGCCTTCCCTTAGGAAGCTCCTACGAGCAGTACTTC. It specifies CASLPLGSSYEQYF.

The chain links TRBV10-3 to TRBJ2-1; 7 bases align to TRBD2. V was clipped by 3 bases and J by 4 bases; unmatched bases: 6. Germline assignment: CDR1 ENHRY and CDR2 SYGVKD. This CDR3 comprises 15 residues. The CDR3 DNA reads TGTGCCATCAGTGATAAGGCTAGCGGTTACAATGAGCAGTTCTTC. This encodes CAISDKASGYNEQFF.

This clonotype was counted at least ten times. The CDR3: CASRPTGANEKLFF. The CDR3 DNA reads as TGCGCCAGCAGACCGACAGGGGCTAATGAAAAACTGTTTTTT. V gene TRBV5-1 combines with J gene TRBJ1-4; 8 nucleotides align to TRBD1. The junction had 3 bases not matched to a gene; V was cut back by 5 bases and J by 3 bases. The germline gives CDR1 SGHRS, CDR2 YFSETQ. The CDR3 is 14 residues long.

The chain combines TRBV13 with TRBJ2-7; 14 nucleotides match TRBD2. Per germline, CDR1 PRHDT and CDR2 FYEKMQ (reference sequence). The J segment lost 1 base and the V segment lost 5 bases, leaving 7 bases of the junction unmatched. The CDR3 is made up of 17 amino acids. CDR3 coding DNA: TGTGCCAGCAGCCCAGGGACTAGCGGGAGTTTGTCCTACGAGCAGTACTTC. Amino acids: CASSPGTSGSLSYEQYF.

This clonotype was detected many times. The chain has TRBV12-3 or TRBV12-4 and TRBJ1-6, with 7 bases fitting TRBD1. Trimming removed 6 bases from V and 10 bases from J; junction bases left unmatched: 9. The CDR3 length is 14 residues. CDR3 DNA sequence: TGTGCCAGCAGAGCAGGGGGGTCGGGGTCACCCCTCCACTTT. This sequence encodes CASRAGGSGSPLHF.

The table lists this clonotype with a few counts. The rearrangement uses TRBV4-2 and TRBJ2-2; D perhaps matches TRBD1 (5 bases). From germline, CDR1 is LGHNA and CDR2 YNFKEQ. The V gene lost 0 bases and the J gene lost 9 bases, with 32 bases spanning the gap. This CDR3 contains 21 residues. The CDR3 protein is CASSQDLGAGWSSSRPWELFF. In nucleotides, the CDR3 is TGTGCCAGCAGCCAAGATCTAGGGGCCGGTTGGAGCTCATCCCGGCCGTGGGAGCTGTTTTTT.

This chain joins TRBV7-2 and TRBJ2-3; TRBD1 matches at 8 bases. Germline V gene lookup returns CDR1 SGHTA and CDR2 FQGNSA. V lost 2 bases to trimming and J lost 9 bases; unmatched junction nucleotides: 7. This CDR3 comprises 14 residues. The CDR3 region is CASSLLAQGDTQYF. For the CDR3, the DNA is TGTGCCAGCAGCTTACTAGCACAGGGGGACACGCAGTATTTT.

This clonotype was seen only a few times. The chain recombines TRBV4-2 with TRBJ1-2; D remains unclear. Germline-derived CDR1 and CDR2 are LGHNA and YNFKEQ. The CDR3 sequence is 13 residues long. The V end was cut by 0 bases, the J end by 4 bases, with 6 bases between. CDR3 nucleotide sequence: TGTGCCAGCAGCCAAGAAAACGGCTATGGCTACACCTTC. This translates into CASSQENGYGYTF.

This clonotype showed up just a few times. This sequence joins TRBV20-1 and TRBJ2-7; tentatively, D is TRBD2 (5 bases). V lost 6 bases to trimming and J lost 2 bases, with 14 bases between them. The CDR3 consists of 13 residues. Per the germline V gene, CDR1 is DFQATT and CDR2 is SNEGSKA (reference sequence). The CDR3 is CSAKRAATYEQYF. Here the CDR3 DNA reads TGCAGTGCAAAAAGAGCGGCTACCTACGAGCAGTACTTC.

This clonotype was counted a few times. The chain recombines TRBV7-2 with TRBJ2-1, with D perhaps matching TRBD1 (5 bases). Germline CDR1 is SGHTA and CDR2 is FQGNSA. CDR3 length: 12 residues. Trimming pared 10 bases from V and 8 bases from J, leaving 15 bases between. As DNA, the CDR3 is TGTGCCACCGGACATGAGGCATATGAGCAGTTCTTC. This gives the protein CATGHEAYEQFF.